This T cell receptor (beta chain) emerged from a study of T cell changes during pregnancy in multiple sclerosis. Measured with immunoSEQ multiplex PCR; TCRdb has only the in-frame clones, and not every one. Of some 40,000 clones listed, 80% to 95% are singletons. Germline lookup yields CDR1 SGHRS and CDR2 YFSETQ. The length of the CDR3 is 13 residues. Trimming pared 3 bases from V and 4 bases from J, leaving 10 bases between. The sequence derives from a female donor with multiple sclerosis, enrolled in a pregnancy study. The chain couples TRBV5-1 to TRBJ1-2; D might be TRBD1 (6 bases). The sample was peripheral blood. This chain's CDR3 is CASSSLDSYGYTF. The CDR3 coding sequence is TGCGCCAGCAGCTCGCTGGACAGCTATGGCTACACCTTC.